A single sample is the source of the 17 T cell receptor beta chains below, sequenced in a study of blood T cell repertoires in COVID-19. Here immunoSEQ multiplex PCR was the method, and the copy in TCRdb shows in-frame clones only, minus some. The sample holds over 150,000 clones; about 82% are singletons and the top ten take around 8.4%. Material: peripheral blood. The receptors come from a woman aged 80 or older with COVID-19, enrolled during active disease.

The chain couples TRBV5-1 to TRBJ2-5; 8 positions agree with TRBD1. V lost 6 bases to trimming and J lost 5 bases; unmatched junction nucleotides: 15. Germline V gene lookup returns CDR1 SGHRS and CDR2 YFSETQ. CDR3 length: 16 amino acids. The CDR3 DNA reads as TGCGCCAGCAAATCAACGACAGGGGCAGTAGGGGAGACCCAGTACTTC. The encoded protein is CASKSTTGAVGETQYF.

This clone was observed a handful of times. The gene calls are TRBV29-1 and TRBJ1-2; D not certain. Germline assignment: CDR1 SQVTM and CDR2 ANQGSEA. The CDR3 loop spans 8 amino acids. DNA for the CDR3: TGCACTACGAGTGGCTACACCTTC. It specifies CTTSGYTF.

This clone was observed once. The chain links TRBV28 to TRBJ2-1; 9 bases align to TRBD1. J gave up 9 bases and V 8 bases, and 20 bases lay outside the gene matches. Germline loops: CDR1 MDHEN, CDR2 SYDVKM. The CDR3 consists of 17 residues. The CDR3 region has the DNA TGTGCCAGCCCTCCCCGGGGTAGGACAGGGGAGCCGAGTGAGCAGTTCTTC. Encoded protein: CASPPRGRTGEPSEQFF.

The table lists this clone with a few counts. DNA for the CDR3: TGTGCCAGCCAGAAGGGGGACACCGGGGAGCTGTTTTTT. It is translated as CASQKGDTGELFF. The V call is TRBV7-9, the J call TRBJ2-2; maybe TRBD1 (6 bases). CDR1 is SEHNR, CDR2 FQNEAQ, per germline (reference sequence). CDR3 length: 13 residues. V was pared by 8 bases and J by 3 bases, with 10 bases between.

The chain recombines TRBV5-1 with TRBJ2-7; 7 bases align to TRBD1. Germline V gene sequence: CDR1 SGHRS, CDR2 YFSETQ. The CDR3 is made up of 15 amino acids. V dropped 4 bases and J dropped 3; count of bases not matched to a gene: 10. The CDR3 reads CASSLGPGQNYEQYF. CDR3 DNA: TGCGCCAGCAGCCTGGGACCGGGACAGAACTACGAGCAGTACTTC.

This clone appeared many times. The sample has other DNA sequences that encode this CDR3 too. The genes are TRBV6-6 and TRBJ1-2, with TRBD1 matching 9 bases. This CDR3 comprises 16 residues. Germline assignment: CDR1 MNHNY and CDR2 SVGAGI (reference sequence). V lost 7 bases and J lost 0; bases outside the gene matches: 9. The CDR3 spells CASTKDRGAANYGYTF. In DNA, the CDR3 is TGTGCCAGCACCAAGGACAGGGGCGCCGCTAACTATGGCTACACCTTC.

This clone has only a few counts. The chain combines TRBV5-1 with TRBJ1-6; 9 bases map to TRBD1. The length of the CDR3 is 15 residues. In germline, CDR1 is SGHRS, CDR2 YFSETQ. Trimming at V came to 4 bases and at J to 10 bases, leaving 9 bases not matched to a gene. This CDR3 reads CASSLEQGAASPLHF. The CDR3 nucleotides read TGCGCCAGCAGCCTCGAACAGGGGGCGGCCTCACCCCTCCACTTT. Complete variable domain (other parts from reference TRBV5-1 and TRBJ1-6): KAGVTQTPRYLIKTRGQQVTLSCSPISGHRSVSWYQQTPGQGLQFLFEYFSETQRNKGNFPGRFSGRQFSNSRSEMNVSTLELGDSALYLCASSLEQGAASPLHFGNGTRLTVT.

The V and J genes are TRBV5-4 and TRBJ2-7; TRBD1 is a possible D gene (6 bases). V gave up 3 bases and J gave up 6 bases, with 16 bases separating them. The CDR3 runs 14 residues. The V gene's germline CDR1 is SGHNT and CDR2 YYREEE (reference sequence). CDR3 protein: CASSSIGADSEQYF. DNA for the CDR3: TGTGCCAGCAGCTCCATAGGTGCGGACAGCGAGCAGTACTTC.

The rearrangement links TRBV18 to TRBJ1-5; TRBD1 might be the D (5 bases). CDR3 size: 13 residues. Per germline, CDR1 KGHSH and CDR2 LQKENI. The CDR3 here is CASSGGVNQPQHF. CDR3 in DNA: TGTGCTAGTAGCGGAGGGGTCAATCAGCCCCAGCATTTT.

Only one count was recorded for this clone. The chain joins TRBV7-3 to TRBJ2-3; 7 bases line up with TRBD1. Germline trimming cut 3 bases from V and 2 bases from J; bases unmatched to any gene: 11. This CDR3 has 17 residues. The V gene's germline CDR1 is SGHTA and CDR2 FQGTGA. CDR3 loop: CASSFAGGKGHTDTQYF. In DNA form, the CDR3 reads TGTGCCAGCAGCTTTGCAGGGGGAAAGGGGCACACAGATACGCAGTATTTT.

The chain links TRBV7-9 to TRBJ1-2; D remains ambiguous. Germline CDR1 reads SEHNR; CDR2 reads FQNEAQ (reference sequence). This CDR3 has 13 amino acids. V gave up 5 bases and J gave up 8 bases, with 15 bases separating them. CDR3 nucleotides: TGTGCCAGCAGCCCCCCGGTGGTCGGGGGCTACACCTTC. Its translation: CASSPPVVGGYTF.

V is TRBV27 and J is TRBJ2-3; 13 bases fit TRBD2. The CDR3 contains 17 residues. J was trimmed by 6 bases and V by 0 bases; bases with no gene match: 6. CDR1 is MNHEY and CDR2 is SMNVEV in the germline V gene (reference sequence). CDR3 nucleotide sequence: TGTGCCAGCAGTTTATCGAAACTAGCGGGAGGGAGGGATACGCAGTATTTT. It yields the protein CASSLSKLAGGRDTQYF.

V gene TRBV18 combines with J gene TRBJ1-3; D is possibly TRBD1 (5 bases). Trimming took off 3 bases at V and 4 bases at J, with 16 bases between the two ends. The CDR3 is 16 amino acids. In germline, CDR1 is KGHSH, CDR2 LQKENI. The CDR3 sequence: CASSPSGGGEGNTIYF. The CDR3 nucleotides read TGTGCCAGCTCACCGAGCGGCGGGGGTGAAGGAAACACCATATATTTT.

The chain employs TRBV6-1 and TRBJ1-2; D is perhaps TRBD1 (6 bases). The CDR3 is 16 amino acids. V lost 0 bases to trimming and J lost 7 bases, with 18 bases between them. Germline V gene data show CDR1 as MNHNS and CDR2 as SASEGT. This chain's CDR3 is CASSEALSYRDRGYTF. For the CDR3, the DNA is TGTGCCAGCAGTGAAGCCTTATCGTACAGGGACCGTGGCTACACCTTC.

The CDR3 DNA is TGTGCCAGTTCACAGGGATGGGCGCAGCCCCAGCATTTT. Residues: CASSQGWAQPQHF. The chain is built from TRBV19 and TRBJ1-5, with D perhaps TRBD1 (6 bases). Trimming cost V 8 bases and J 7 bases, with 15 bases left between them. This CDR3 comprises 13 residues. The germline gives CDR1 LNHDA, CDR2 SQIVND (reference sequence).

V is TRBV7-3 and J is TRBJ1-2; D unclear. The V end lost 2 bases, the J end lost 8 bases, and 18 bases lay between the germline ends. The germline V gene has CDR1 SGHTA and CDR2 FQGTGA. The CDR3 runs 15 residues. The CDR3 DNA sequence: TGTGCCAGCAGCTTATCACCAGAGAACAGTGGGGGCTACACCTTC. Protein: CASSLSPENSGGYTF.

This sequence joins TRBV3-1 (or the pseudogene TRBV3-2) and TRBJ2-3; 8 nucleotides agree with TRBD2. The germline V gene has CDR1 LGHDT and CDR2 YNNKEL (reference sequence). The CDR3 has 17 amino acids. V shed 4 bases, J shed 1 base, and the junction held 10 bases outside the gene matches. The CDR3 is CASSRGGTRVGTDTQYF. The CDR3 region has the DNA TGTGCCAGCAGCCGCGGGGGGACCCGTGTGGGCACAGATACGCAGTATTTT.